Following are 21 T cell receptor beta chains from one sample sequenced in a study of cytomegalovirus exposure and HLA in healthy donors. Primers included in the PCR were 60 Vbeta and 13 Jbeta primers. Generated by immunoSEQ multiplex PCR, the TCRdb table keeps only in-frame clones and is missing some. Of about 140,000 clones listed, approximately 80% are singletons. Sequences were obtained from PBMCs. These receptors came from a man between 40 and 49 years old in good health and CMV-seropositive.

The rearrangement uses TRBV14 and TRBJ2-1, with D tentatively TRBD1 (5 bases). The CDR3 is 13 residues long. In germline, CDR1 is SGHDN, CDR2 FVKESK. Trimming left V 9 bases short and J 6 bases short, with 15 bases between. CDR3 coding DNA: TGTGCCAGGACAGCAAGCAGGGTCAATGAGCAGTTCTTC. This sequence encodes CARTASRVNEQFF.

The genes are TRBV5-1 and TRBJ1-3, with unresolved D. The CDR3 runs to 16 residues. V gave up 0 bases and J gave up 0 bases, with 10 bases separating them. Germline assignment: CDR1 SGHRS and CDR2 YFSETQ. The CDR3 region is CASSLALESSGNTIYF. In nucleotides, the CDR3 is TGCGCCAGCAGCTTGGCCTTGGAGAGCTCTGGAAACACCATATATTTT.

Only one count was recorded for this clone. The chain couples TRBV9 to TRBJ2-7, with 8 bases matching TRBD1. This CDR3 has 15 residues. Germline CDR1 SGDLS, CDR2 YYNGEE. V trimming: 4 bases; J trimming: 3 bases; junction bases outside the gene matches: 9. Here the CDR3 DNA reads TGTGCCAGCAGCCCCCGGACAGGGCCCTACTACGAGCAGTACTTC. Translating gives CASSPRTGPYYEQYF.

The chain recombines TRBV5-1 with TRBJ1-4, with D perhaps matching TRBD1 (6 bases). Looked up from germline, CDR1 is SGHRS and CDR2 is YFSETQ. The CDR3 runs to 15 residues. V was pared by 5 bases and J by 7 bases, with 18 bases between. The CDR3, as DNA: TGCGCCAGCAGTCCAGACGGGGGGCGTACTGAAAAACTGTTTTTT. Translation: CASSPDGGRTEKLFF. Looking up the rest from reference TRBV5-1 and TRBJ1-4 gives the full variable domain: KAGVTQTPRYLIKTRGQQVTLSCSPISGHRSVSWYQQTPGQGLQFLFEYFSETQRNKGNFPGRFSGRQFSNSRSEMNVSTLELGDSALYLCASSPDGGRTEKLFFGSGTQLSVL.

This sequence joins TRBV5-4 and TRBJ2-1; 11 bases agree with TRBD2. CDR3 length equals 19 residues. Germline CDR1 and CDR2: SGHNT and YYREEE (reference sequence). The J segment lost 3 bases and the V segment lost 0 bases, leaving 11 bases of the junction unmatched. The CDR3 protein is CASSLVRLAGPGVYNEQFF. As DNA, the CDR3 is TGTGCCAGCAGCTTGGTCCGACTAGCGGGACCTGGGGTCTACAATGAGCAGTTCTTC.

This clone was observed a handful of times. The chain is built from TRBV30 and TRBJ1-2, with 7 bases matching TRBD1. The V gene's germline CDR1 is GTSNPN and CDR2 SVGIG (reference sequence). V dropped 0 bases and J dropped 8; count of bases not matched to a gene: 6. The CDR3 is 13 amino acids. The CDR3 DNA sequence: TGTGCCTGGAGTGTAGGGGGCCGGACGGGCTACACCTTC. Encoded protein: CAWSVGGRTGYTF.

J is TRBJ2-7 and V is TRBV29-1, with 10 bases matching TRBD2. Germline V lookup: CDR1 SQVTM, CDR2 ANQGSEA. V lost 6 bases to trimming and J lost 7 bases; unmatched junction nucleotides: 6. The CDR3 contains 12 residues. Here the CDR3 reads CSVASGSGEQYF. The CDR3 DNA reads as TGCAGCGTCGCTAGCGGGAGTGGTGAGCAGTACTTC.

This chain joins TRBV10-3 and TRBJ1-2, with 8 bases identical to TRBD1. The CDR3 is 14 amino acids. Trimming at V came to 8 bases and at J to 7 bases, leaving 12 bases not matched to a gene. Germline CDR1 and CDR2: ENHRY and SYGVKD. This CDR3 is CAIGQLQGDGGYTF. The CDR3 nucleotides read TGTGCCATCGGCCAATTACAGGGGGATGGTGGCTACACCTTC.

The chain combines TRBV30 with TRBJ2-7; D possibly corresponds to TRBD2 (6 bases). Germline CDR1 is GTSNPN and CDR2 is SVGIG (reference sequence). The CDR3 runs 15 residues. With 5 bases removed from V and 1 base from J, the gap between germline ends came to 18 bases. The CDR3 nucleotides are TGTGCCTGGCCCTACCTTCTAGCGAAGTCCTACGAGCAGTACTTC. Translation: CAWPYLLAKSYEQYF.

The chain is built from TRBV5-6 and TRBJ2-1; no clear D. V lost 1 base to trimming and J lost 8 bases, with 10 bases between them. The germline V gene has CDR1 SGHDT and CDR2 YYEEEE. This CDR3 is built from 13 residues. CDR3 residues: CASSLPPTDEQFF. As DNA, the CDR3 is TGTGCCAGCAGCTTGCCCCCCACGGATGAGCAGTTCTTC.

The CDR3 spells CASGRDYGYTF. In DNA, the CDR3 is TGTGCCAGTGGGAGGGACTATGGCTACACCTTC. The chain combines TRBV19 with TRBJ1-2, with D unresolved. Trimming cost V 8 bases and J 3 bases, with 7 bases left between them. Germline values: CDR1 LNHDA, CDR2 SQIVND (reference sequence). The CDR3 has 11 residues. Looking up the rest from reference TRBV19 and TRBJ1-2 gives the full variable domain: DGGITQSPKYLFRKEGQNVTLSCEQNLNHDAMYWYRQDPGQGLRLIYYSQIVNDFQKGDIAEGYSVSREKKESFPLTVTSAQKNPTAFYLCASGRDYGYTFGSGTRLTVV.

The DNA of the CDR3 is TGCGCCAGCACCTCGACAGGGGCTGGTCTGAGAGAAAAACTGTTTTTT. Its protein is CASTSTGAGLREKLFF. This chain joins TRBV5-1 and TRBJ1-4; 8 nucleotides line up with TRBD1. With 6 bases clipped from V and 8 bases from J, the junction kept 15 bases outside the gene matches. The CDR3 spans 16 residues. CDR1 SGHRS and CDR2 YFSETQ come from the germline V gene.

The chain joins TRBV2 to TRBJ2-7, with 7 bases aligning to TRBD2. The CDR3 has 16 amino acids. Germline CDR1 and CDR2: SNHLY and FYNNEI. The V gene end was trimmed by 5 bases and the J gene end by 3 bases; junction bases not matched to a gene: 13. CDR3 amino acids: CASSFPSGSGLYEQYF. The CDR3 nucleotides read TGTGCCAGCAGTTTTCCTAGCGGAAGCGGGCTCTACGAGCAGTACTTC.

The chain carries TRBV30 and TRBJ1-1; possible D gene TRBD1, 5 bases. CDR1 GTSNPN and CDR2 SVGIG come from the germline V gene (reference sequence). V was trimmed by 3 bases and J by 6 bases, leaving 29 bases between them. The CDR3 loop spans 18 amino acids. For the CDR3, the DNA is TGTGCCTGGAGAGCCGATTATCCCGATCACAGGTCCCACCCTGAAGCTTTCTTT. Protein product: CAWRADYPDHRSHPEAFF.

The rearrangement uses TRBV19 and TRBJ2-7; D is uncertain. V lost 0 bases and J lost 7, with 10 bases in between. Looked up from germline, CDR1 is LNHDA and CDR2 is SQIVND (reference sequence). This CDR3 comprises 13 residues. The CDR3 is CASSIDLAREQYF. Written as DNA, the CDR3 is TGTGCCAGTAGTATAGATCTGGCGAGGGAGCAGTACTTC. The whole variable domain, filled in from reference TRBV19 and TRBJ2-7, reads DGGITQSPKYLFRKEGQNVTLSCEQNLNHDAMYWYRQDPGQGLRLIYYSQIVNDFQKGDIAEGYSVSREKKESFPLTVTSAQKNPTAFYLCASSIDLAREQYFGPGTRLTVT.

This chain connects TRBV2 to TRBJ2-3, with no clear D. CDR1 is SNHLY and CDR2 is FYNNEI in the germline V gene. Trimming cost V 5 bases and J 3 bases, with 12 bases left between them. This CDR3 spans 14 amino acids. CDR3 DNA sequence: TGTGCCAGCAGTCCTACCCGACTGACAGATACGCAGTATTTT. Protein sequence: CASSPTRLTDTQYF.

The chain uses TRBV27 and TRBJ2-7; 10 nucleotides agree with TRBD1. This CDR3 has 15 residues. Germline V gene sequence: CDR1 MNHEY, CDR2 SMNVEV (reference sequence). V lost 7 bases, J lost 5 bases, and 11 bases stayed unmatched. The CDR3 DNA reads as TGTGCCAGCACCCCATGGGGGACAGGGGATCACGAGCAGTACTTC. This gives the protein CASTPWGTGDHEQYF.

This clone has a handful of counts. V gene TRBV11-2 combines with J gene TRBJ2-7; D ambiguous. This CDR3 is 13 amino acids long. Trimming shortened V by 2 bases and J by 1 base, and 6 bases separated the two germline ends. Germline CDR1 is SGHAT and CDR2 is FQNNGV. The CDR3 reads CASSLSGSYEQYF. DNA of the CDR3: TGTGCCAGCAGCTTATCAGGATCCTACGAGCAGTACTTC.

V gene TRBV5-6 combines with J gene TRBJ2-7; TRBD2 is a possible D gene (6 bases). The V end lost 4 bases, the J end lost 0 bases, and 11 bases lay between the germline ends. Germline CDR1 and CDR2: SGHDT and YYEEEE. There are 14 residues in the CDR3. The CDR3, as DNA: TGTGCCAGCAGCGACGGAGGGTCCTCCTACGAGCAGTACTTC. Amino acids: CASSDGGSSYEQYF.

The genes are TRBV9 and TRBJ1-2; 8 bases map to TRBD1. V gave up 3 bases and J gave up 6 bases; unmatched junction bases: 16. The CDR3 is made up of 17 amino acids. Per germline, CDR1 SGDLS and CDR2 YYNGEE. This CDR3 is CASSAGQGGVLQDGYTF. In DNA, the CDR3 is TGTGCCAGCAGCGCCGGACAGGGAGGGGTCTTGCAAGATGGCTACACCTTC.

The chain uses TRBV18 and TRBJ2-7; tentatively, D is TRBD1 (6 bases). The V end was cut by 3 bases, the J end by 4 bases, with 13 bases between. Germline lookup yields CDR1 KGHSH and CDR2 LQKENI. The CDR3 totals 14 residues. The DNA for the CDR3 is TGTGCCAGCTCACCGATTCGGACAGTATACGAGCAGTACTTC. Translation gives CASSPIRTVYEQYF.